This T cell receptor beta chain was recovered during a study of T cells after yellow fever vaccination. Via MiXCR, TCRdb re-called the 5' RACE reads, giving one row per CDR3 protein. This table has some 600,000 distinct CDR3 sequences, around 12% appearing once. The germline CDR1 and CDR2 sequences are SGDLS and YYNGEE. Deletions cut 3 bases from V and 5 bases from J, with 11 bases between. The CDR3 covers 13 residues. The TCR comes from a man aged 25 to 40 who received the YFV17D yellow fever vaccine. The source material was PBMCs, sampled on the day of the yellow fever booster vaccination. The chain combines TRBV9 with TRBJ2-5, with TRBD1 as a possible D gene (5 bases). In nucleotides, the CDR3 is TGTGCCAGCAGCGAGGGGATTTTGGAGACCCAGTACTTC. Translation gives CASSEGILETQYF. Looking up the rest from reference TRBV9 and TRBJ2-5 gives the full variable domain: DSGVTQTPKHLITATGQRVTLRCSPRSGDLSVYWYQQSLDQGLQFLIQYYNGEERAKGNILERFSAQQFPDLHSELNLSSLELGDSALYFCASSEGILETQYFGPGTRLLVL.